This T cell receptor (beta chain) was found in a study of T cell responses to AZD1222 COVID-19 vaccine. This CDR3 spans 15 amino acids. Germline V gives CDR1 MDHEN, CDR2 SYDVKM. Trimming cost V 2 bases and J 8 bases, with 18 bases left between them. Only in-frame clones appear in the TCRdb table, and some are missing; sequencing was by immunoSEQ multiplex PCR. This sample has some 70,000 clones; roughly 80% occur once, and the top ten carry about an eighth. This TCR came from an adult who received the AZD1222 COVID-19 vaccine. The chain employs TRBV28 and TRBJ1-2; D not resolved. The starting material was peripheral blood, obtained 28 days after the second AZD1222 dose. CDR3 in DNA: TGTGCCAGCAGTTTACAATCGCTTTTGGTCGGAGGCTACACCTTC. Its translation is CASSLQSLLVGGYTF.